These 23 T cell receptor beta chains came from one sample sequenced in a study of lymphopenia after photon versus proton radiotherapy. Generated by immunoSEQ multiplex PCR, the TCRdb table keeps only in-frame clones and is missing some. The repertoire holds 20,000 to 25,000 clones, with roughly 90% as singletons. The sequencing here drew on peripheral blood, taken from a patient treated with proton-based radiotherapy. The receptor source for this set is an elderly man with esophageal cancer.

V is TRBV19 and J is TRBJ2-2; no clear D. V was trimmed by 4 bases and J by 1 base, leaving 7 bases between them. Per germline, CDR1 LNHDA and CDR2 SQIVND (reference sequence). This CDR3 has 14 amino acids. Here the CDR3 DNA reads TGTGCCAGTAGTAGGAGACGGAACACCGGGGAGCTGTTTTTT. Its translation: CASSRRRNTGELFF.

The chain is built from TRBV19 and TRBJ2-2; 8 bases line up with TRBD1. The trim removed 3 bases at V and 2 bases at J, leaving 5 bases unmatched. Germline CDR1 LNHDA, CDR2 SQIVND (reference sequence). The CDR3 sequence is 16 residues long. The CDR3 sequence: CASSIRTGTNTGELFF. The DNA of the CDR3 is TGTGCCAGTAGTATCAGGACAGGGACAAACACCGGGGAGCTGTTTTTT.

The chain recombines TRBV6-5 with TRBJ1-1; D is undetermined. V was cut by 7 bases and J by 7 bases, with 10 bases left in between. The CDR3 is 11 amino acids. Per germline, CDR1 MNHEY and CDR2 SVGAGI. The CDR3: CASTDRVEAFF. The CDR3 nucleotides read TGTGCCAGCACCGACCGGGTTGAAGCTTTCTTT.

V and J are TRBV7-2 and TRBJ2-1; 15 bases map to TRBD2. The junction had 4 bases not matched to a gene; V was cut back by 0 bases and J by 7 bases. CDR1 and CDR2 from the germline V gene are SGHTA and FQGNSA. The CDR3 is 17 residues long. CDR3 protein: CASSLAGTSGRSNEQFF. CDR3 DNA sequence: TGTGCCAGCAGCTTAGCGGGGACTAGCGGGAGGTCGAATGAGCAGTTCTTC.

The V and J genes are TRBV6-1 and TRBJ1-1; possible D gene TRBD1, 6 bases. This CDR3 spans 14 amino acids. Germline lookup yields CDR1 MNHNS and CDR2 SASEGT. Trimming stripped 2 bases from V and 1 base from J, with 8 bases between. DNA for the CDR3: TGTGCCAGCAGTGAATGGACAGAGAACACTGAAGCTTTCTTT. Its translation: CASSEWTENTEAFF.

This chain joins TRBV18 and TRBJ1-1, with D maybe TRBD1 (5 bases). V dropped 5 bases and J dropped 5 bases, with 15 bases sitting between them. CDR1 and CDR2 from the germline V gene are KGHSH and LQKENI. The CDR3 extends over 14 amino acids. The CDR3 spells CASSEGSRGTEAFF. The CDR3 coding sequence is TGTGCCAGCTCAGAGGGGTCGCGAGGTACTGAAGCTTTCTTT. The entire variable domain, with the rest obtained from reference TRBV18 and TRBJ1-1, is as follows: NAGVMQNPRHLVRRRGQEARLRCSPMKGHSHVYWYRQLPEEGLKFMVYLQKENIIDESGMPKERFSAEFPKEGPSILRIQQVVRGDSAAYFCASSEGSRGTEAFFGQGTRLTVV.

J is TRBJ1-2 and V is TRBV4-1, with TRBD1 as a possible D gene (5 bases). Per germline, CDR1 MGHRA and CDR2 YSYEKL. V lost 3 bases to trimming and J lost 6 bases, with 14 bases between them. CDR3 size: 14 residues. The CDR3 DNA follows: TGCGCCAGCAGCCAGTATGGGGCGGTGAATGGCTACACCTTC. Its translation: CASSQYGAVNGYTF.

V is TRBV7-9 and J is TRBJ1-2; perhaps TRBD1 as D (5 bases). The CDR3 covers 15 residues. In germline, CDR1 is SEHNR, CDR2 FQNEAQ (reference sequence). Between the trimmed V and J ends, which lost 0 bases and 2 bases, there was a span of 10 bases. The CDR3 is CASSLAIRENYGYTF. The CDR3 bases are TGTGCCAGCAGCTTAGCTATCAGGGAGAACTATGGCTACACCTTC.

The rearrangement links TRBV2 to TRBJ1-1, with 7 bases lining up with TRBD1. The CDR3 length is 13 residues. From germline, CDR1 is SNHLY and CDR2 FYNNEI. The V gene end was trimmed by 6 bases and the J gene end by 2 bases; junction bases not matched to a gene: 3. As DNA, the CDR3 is TGTGCCAGCAGCCGGGACAGAAACACTGAAGCTTTCTTT. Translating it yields CASSRDRNTEAFF.

CDR3 region: CASSQGTQGSEKLFF. The CDR3, as DNA: TGCGCCAGCAGCCAAGGGACCCAAGGGAGTGAAAAACTGTTTTTT. This rearrangement joins TRBV4-3 to TRBJ1-4; no clear D gene. Trimming removed 1 base at V and 7 bases at J, with 13 bases between. Germline assignment: CDR1 LGHNA and CDR2 YSLEER. This CDR3 has 15 amino acids.

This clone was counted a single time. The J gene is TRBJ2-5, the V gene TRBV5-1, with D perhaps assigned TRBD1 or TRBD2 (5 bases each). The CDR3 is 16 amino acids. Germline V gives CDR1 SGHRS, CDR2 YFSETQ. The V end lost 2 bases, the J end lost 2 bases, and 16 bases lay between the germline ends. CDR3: CASSFGARDGQETQYF. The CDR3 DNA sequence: TGCGCCAGCAGCTTTGGTGCCCGGGACGGTCAAGAGACCCAGTACTTC. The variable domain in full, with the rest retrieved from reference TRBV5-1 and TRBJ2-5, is KAGVTQTPRYLIKTRGQQVTLSCSPISGHRSVSWYQQTPGQGLQFLFEYFSETQRNKGNFPGRFSGRQFSNSRSEMNVSTLELGDSALYLCASSFGARDGQETQYFGPGTRLLVL.

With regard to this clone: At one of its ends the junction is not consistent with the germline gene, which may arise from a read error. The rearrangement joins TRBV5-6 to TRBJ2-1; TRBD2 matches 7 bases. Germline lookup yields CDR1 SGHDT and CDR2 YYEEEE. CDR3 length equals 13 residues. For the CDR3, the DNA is TGCCAGCATCCGGGGCAGCGGGACTATGAGCAGTTCTTC. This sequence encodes CQHPGQRDYEQFF.

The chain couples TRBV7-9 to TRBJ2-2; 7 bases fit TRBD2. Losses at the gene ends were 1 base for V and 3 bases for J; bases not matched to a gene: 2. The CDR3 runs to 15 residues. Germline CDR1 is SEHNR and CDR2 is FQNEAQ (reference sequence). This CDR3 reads CASSLVSGYTGELFF. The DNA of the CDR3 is TGTGCCAGCAGCTTAGTTAGCGGGTACACCGGGGAGCTGTTTTTT.

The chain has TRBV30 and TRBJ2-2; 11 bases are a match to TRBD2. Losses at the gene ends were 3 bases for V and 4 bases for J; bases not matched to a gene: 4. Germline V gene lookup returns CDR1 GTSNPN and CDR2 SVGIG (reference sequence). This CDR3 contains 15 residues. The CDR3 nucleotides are TGTGCCTGGAGCCAACTAGCGGGAGCCACCGGGGAGCTGTTTTTT. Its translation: CAWSQLAGATGELFF. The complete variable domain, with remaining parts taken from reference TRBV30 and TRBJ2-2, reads SQTIHQWPATLVQPVGSPLSLECTVEGTSNPNLYWYRQAAGRGLQLLFYSVGIGQISSEVPQNLSASRPQDRQFILSSKKLLLSDSGFYLCAWSQLAGATGELFFGEGSRLTVL.

CDR3 nucleotides: TGCGCCAGCAGCCTACAGACAGGGATGGTCTATGGCTACACCTTC. Encoded protein: CASSLQTGMVYGYTF. The chain links TRBV5-1 to TRBJ1-2; 7 bases align to TRBD1. V was clipped by 4 bases and J by 4 bases; unmatched bases: 10. The CDR3 runs to 15 residues. In germline, CDR1 is SGHRS, CDR2 YFSETQ.

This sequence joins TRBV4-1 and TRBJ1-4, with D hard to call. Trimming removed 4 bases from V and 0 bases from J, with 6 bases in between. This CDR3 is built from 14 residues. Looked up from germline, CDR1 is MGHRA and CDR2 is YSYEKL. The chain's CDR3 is CASSRRATNEKLFF. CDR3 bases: TGCGCCAGCAGCCGCCGGGCAACTAATGAAAAACTGTTTTTT.

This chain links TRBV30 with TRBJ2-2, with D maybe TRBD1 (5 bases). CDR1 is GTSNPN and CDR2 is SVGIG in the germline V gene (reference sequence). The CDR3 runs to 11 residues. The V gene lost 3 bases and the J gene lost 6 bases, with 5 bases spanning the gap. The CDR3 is CAWRGPGELFF. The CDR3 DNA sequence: TGTGCCTGGAGGGGGCCCGGGGAGCTGTTTTTT. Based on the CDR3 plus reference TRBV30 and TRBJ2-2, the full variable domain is SQTIHQWPATLVQPVGSPLSLECTVEGTSNPNLYWYRQAAGRGLQLLFYSVGIGQISSEVPQNLSASRPQDRQFILSSKKLLLSDSGFYLCAWRGPGELFFGEGSRLTVL.

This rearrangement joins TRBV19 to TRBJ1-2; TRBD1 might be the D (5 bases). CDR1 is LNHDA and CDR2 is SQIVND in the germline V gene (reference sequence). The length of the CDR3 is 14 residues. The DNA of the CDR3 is TGTGCGACAAACAGGCGGGCCCCCCTCGCTGGCTACACCTTC. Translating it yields CATNRRAPLAGYTF.

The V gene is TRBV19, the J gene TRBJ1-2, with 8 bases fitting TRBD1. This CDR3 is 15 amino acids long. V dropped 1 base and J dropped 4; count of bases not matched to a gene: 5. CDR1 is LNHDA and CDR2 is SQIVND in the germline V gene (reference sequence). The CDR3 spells CASSIGPGGVYGYTF. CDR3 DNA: TGTGCCAGTAGTATAGGCCCAGGGGGCGTCTATGGCTACACCTTC.

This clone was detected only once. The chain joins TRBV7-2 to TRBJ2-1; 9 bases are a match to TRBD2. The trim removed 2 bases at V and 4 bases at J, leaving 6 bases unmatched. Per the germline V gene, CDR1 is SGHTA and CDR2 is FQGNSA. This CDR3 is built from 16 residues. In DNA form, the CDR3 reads TGTGCCAGCAGCTTATTAAGCGGGGGGTCTTACAATGAGCAGTTCTTC. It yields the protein CASSLLSGGSYNEQFF.

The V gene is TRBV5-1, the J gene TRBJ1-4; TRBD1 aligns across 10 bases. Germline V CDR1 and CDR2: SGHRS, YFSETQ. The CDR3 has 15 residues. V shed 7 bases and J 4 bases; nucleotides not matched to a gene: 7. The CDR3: CASGSGTGVNEKLFF. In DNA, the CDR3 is TGCGCCAGCGGATCCGGGACAGGGGTTAATGAAAAACTGTTTTTT.

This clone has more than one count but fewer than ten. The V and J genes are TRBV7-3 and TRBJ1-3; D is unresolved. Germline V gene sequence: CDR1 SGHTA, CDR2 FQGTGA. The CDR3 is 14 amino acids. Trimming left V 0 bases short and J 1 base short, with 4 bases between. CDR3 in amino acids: CASSLTGSGNTIYF. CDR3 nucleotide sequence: TGTGCCAGCAGCTTAACTGGATCTGGAAACACCATATATTTT. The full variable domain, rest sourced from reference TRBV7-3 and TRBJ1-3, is GAGVSQTPSNKVTEKGKYVELRCDPISGHTALYWYRQSLGQGPEFLIYFQGTGAADDSGLPNDRFFAVRPEGSVSTLKIQRTERGDSAVYLCASSLTGSGNTIYFGEGSWLTVV.

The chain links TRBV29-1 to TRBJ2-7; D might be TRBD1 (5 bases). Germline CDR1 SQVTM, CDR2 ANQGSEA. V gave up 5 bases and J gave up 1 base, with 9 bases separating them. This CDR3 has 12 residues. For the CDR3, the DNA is TGCAGCGTTTTACAGGATTCCTACGAGCAGTACTTC. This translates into CSVLQDSYEQYF.